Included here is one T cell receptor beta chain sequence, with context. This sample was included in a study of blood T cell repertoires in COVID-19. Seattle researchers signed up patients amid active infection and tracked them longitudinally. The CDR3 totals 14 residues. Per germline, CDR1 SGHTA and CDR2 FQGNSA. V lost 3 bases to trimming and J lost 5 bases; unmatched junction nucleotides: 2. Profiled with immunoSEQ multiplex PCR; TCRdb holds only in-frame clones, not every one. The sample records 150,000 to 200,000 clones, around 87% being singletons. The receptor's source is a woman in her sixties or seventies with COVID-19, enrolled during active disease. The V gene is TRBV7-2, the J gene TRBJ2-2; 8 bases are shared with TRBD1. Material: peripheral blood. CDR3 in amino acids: CASSFNRGTGELFF. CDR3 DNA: TGTGCCAGCAGCTTTAACAGGGGGACCGGGGAGCTGTTTTTT.